This TCR beta chain originates from a study of high-grade serous ovarian cancer treatment subgroups. Study summary: Samples averaged approximately 15,000 reads and roughly 7,700 unique TCR beta rearrangements.

Tumor samples were taken before definitive surgery or chemotherapy. The CDR3 length is 15 residues. J was trimmed by 9 bases and V by 6 bases; bases with no gene match: 10. The germline V gene encodes CDR1 SGHVS and CDR2 FNYEAQ. As concerns this clone: Its specificity is not known.

Method: immunoSEQ multiplex PCR; TCRdb's copy keeps in-frame clones and lacks some. The sample has thousands of clones, approximately 75% seen once; the top ten hold roughly 10%. Findings of the study overall: CDR1 and CDR2 were left unanalyzed; analyses focused on CDR3. Tumors within one patient showed repertoire similarity of roughly 0.11 to 0.8. TCR relatedness rose with neoantigen level and trended with mutation load.

This receptor was identified in a human donor with high-grade serous ovarian cancer. The rearrangement uses TRBV7-6 and TRBJ2-1, with TRBD2 matching over 11 bases. Sequencing used tumor tissue. CDR3 DNA sequence: TGTGCCAGCAGTCCACTAGCGGGAGTATATGGTGAGCAGTTCTTC. Residues: CASSPLAGVYGEQFF.